Presented here are 26 T cell receptor beta chains from one specimen sequenced in a study of T-cell memory formation after mild COVID-19. TCRdb independently ran MiXCR on the 5' RACE reads; one entry per CDR3 protein. Of approximately 300,000 distinct CDR3 sequences in the sample, just under 20% were seen once. Sequenced input: PBMCs or a T cell subset sorted from them (not recorded which). These receptors all stem from a man aged 18 to 29 who had mild COVID-19 (a few samples of this study predate the infection). Cell type and time point are not known.

This clonotype was counted a few times. The chain employs TRBV12-3 or TRBV12-4 and TRBJ2-2; D assignment may be TRBD1 or TRBD2 (5 bases each). Trimming cost V 5 bases and J 1 base, with 11 bases left between them. The CDR3 totals 15 residues. The CDR3 loop reads CASSPRDVNTGELFF. The CDR3 DNA is TGTGCCAGCAGTCCCCGGGACGTGAACACCGGGGAGCTGTTTTTT.

This chain uses TRBV6-4 with TRBJ1-1; D possibly corresponds to TRBD1 (5 bases). The V and J ends lost 6 bases and 1 base respectively, with 9 bases between them. Germline V gene sequence: CDR1 MRHNA, CDR2 SNTAGT. The CDR3 is 13 amino acids. CDR3 sequence (DNA): TGTGCCAGCAGCGAAGACAGGAACACTGAAGCTTTCTTT. Residues: CASSEDRNTEAFF.

In nucleotides, the CDR3 is TGCGCCAGCAGCGGGCCGGGGACAGGGGGAAAACAGTTCTTC. It codes for CASSGPGTGGKQFF. The V call is TRBV5-1, the J call TRBJ2-1, with TRBD1 matching 11 bases. Germline V gene sequence: CDR1 SGHRS, CDR2 YFSETQ. This CDR3 comprises 14 residues. Germline trimming cut 4 bases from V and 13 bases from J; bases unmatched to any gene: 10.

V gene TRBV4-1 combines with J gene TRBJ2-7; 10 nucleotides match TRBD2. Germline V gene data show CDR1 as MGHRA and CDR2 as YSYEKL. The V segment lost 1 base and the J segment 9 bases; nucleotides outside the gene matches: 6. The CDR3 length is 14 residues. CDR3 in amino acids: CASSQVGTSEGQYF. For the CDR3, the DNA is TGCGCCAGCAGCCAAGTCGGGACTAGCGAGGGGCAGTACTTC.

The J gene is TRBJ2-7, the V gene TRBV20-1; D gene uncertain. Per the germline V gene, CDR1 is DFQATT and CDR2 is SNEGSKA (reference sequence). The CDR3 spans 13 residues. V gave up 0 bases and J gave up 0 bases, with 6 bases separating them. The CDR3, as DNA: TGCAGTGCTAGAGATCACAGCTCCTACGAGCAGTACGTC. Translated, it gives CSARDHSSYEQYV.

This clonotype occurred a few times. This rearrangement joins TRBV11-2 to TRBJ2-3; 13 bases match TRBD2. V gave up 6 bases and J gave up 6 bases; unmatched junction bases: 6. There are 15 residues in the CDR3. The germline V gene has CDR1 SGHAT and CDR2 FQNNGV. CDR3 sequence reads: CASRDGTSGKDTQYF. CDR3 nucleotides: TGTGCCAGCAGGGATGGGACTAGCGGGAAGGATACGCAGTATTTT.

The chain couples TRBV20-1 to TRBJ2-5; no clear D. CDR3 length: 13 residues. CDR1 and CDR2 (germline): DFQATT, SNEGSKA (reference sequence). Trimming removed 4 bases from V and 5 bases from J, with 14 bases in between. CDR3 in DNA: TGCAGTGCTACACGGACCGTCGATGAGACCCAGTACTTC. This codes for CSATRTVDETQYF.

This clonotype was seen a handful of times. The V call is TRBV29-1, the J call TRBJ1-2; possibly TRBD1 for D (5 bases). The CDR3 has 12 amino acids. V dropped 4 bases and J dropped 8 bases, with 14 bases sitting between them. CDR1 and CDR2 (germline): SQVTM, ANQGSEA. The CDR3 reads CSVASGIWGYTF. The CDR3, as DNA: TGCAGCGTTGCGTCAGGGATATGGGGCTACACCTTC.

This clonotype was observed a handful of times. V and J are TRBV9 and TRBJ2-5; the D is unclear. This CDR3 contains 13 residues. Trimming left V 3 bases short and J 5 bases short, with 11 bases between. Germline V gives CDR1 SGDLS, CDR2 YYNGEE. In DNA, the CDR3 is TGTGCCAGCAGCGCCATACTCGGTGAGACCCAGTACTTC. Its protein is CASSAILGETQYF. The full variable domain, rest sourced from reference TRBV9 and TRBJ2-5, is DSGVTQTPKHLITATGQRVTLRCSPRSGDLSVYWYQQSLDQGLQFLIQYYNGEERAKGNILERFSAQQFPDLHSELNLSSLELGDSALYFCASSAILGETQYFGPGTRLLVL.

This clonotype has a handful of counts. The V and J genes are TRBV15 and TRBJ2-3; D is undetermined. The V gene's germline CDR1 is LNHNV and CDR2 YYDKDF (reference sequence). V was pared by 4 bases and J by 2 bases, with 22 bases between. This CDR3 is 18 amino acids long. The CDR3 spells CATSTRNPGTLDTDTQYF. DNA for the CDR3: TGTGCCACCAGCACCCGTAACCCGGGCACGCTTGACACAGATACGCAGTATTTT.

The chain joins TRBV5-1 to TRBJ1-6, with D perhaps TRBD1 (6 bases). Germline V gene data show CDR1 as SGHRS and CDR2 as YFSETQ. The CDR3 has 14 residues. V lost 2 bases, J lost 7 bases, and 10 bases lay in between. The CDR3 nucleotides read TGCGCCAGCAGCTTCGCAGGGGAGAATTCACCCCTCCACTTT. Amino acids: CASSFAGENSPLHF.

This sequence joins TRBV6-4 and TRBJ1-6, with D hard to call. The V end was cut by 2 bases, the J end by 3 bases, with 5 bases between. The CDR3 length is 14 residues. Germline CDR1 MRHNA, CDR2 SNTAGT. CDR3 residues: CASSDEGYNSPLHF. The CDR3 nucleotides are TGTGCCAGCAGTGACGAGGGCTATAATTCACCCCTCCACTTT.

The chain couples TRBV5-1 to TRBJ2-3, with TRBD2 as a possible D gene (6 bases). Trimming took 0 bases from V and 3 from J, leaving 11 bases between them. The germline CDR1 and CDR2 sequences are SGHRS and YFSETQ. The CDR3 contains 15 residues. As DNA, the CDR3 is TGCGCCAGCAGCTTGGATACTAGCTTTACAGATACGCAGTATTTT. Encoded protein: CASSLDTSFTDTQYF.

There are a few counts of this clonotype. This chain joins TRBV6-5 and TRBJ2-7; D unclear. The CDR3 has 15 residues. V was cut by 6 bases and J by 1 base, with 16 bases left in between. Germline values: CDR1 MNHEY, CDR2 SVGAGI. The CDR3 bases are TGTGCCAGCAGCCTCGCGGTCGCTGGATCCTACGAGCAGTACTTC. Amino acids: CASSLAVAGSYEQYF.

The V and J genes are TRBV10-3 and TRBJ2-2; 8 positions agree with TRBD1. In germline, CDR1 is ENHRY, CDR2 SYGVKD. V was clipped by 3 bases and J by 0 bases; unmatched bases: 3. The CDR3 is made up of 16 amino acids. This CDR3 is CAISERQGTNTGELFF. The CDR3 DNA follows: TGTGCCATCAGTGAACGACAGGGGACGAACACCGGGGAGCTGTTTTTT.

This clonotype appeared a few times. CDR3: CASSFRGPSYNEQFF. In nucleotides, the CDR3 is TGTGCCAGCAGCTTCCGCGGTCCTTCCTACAATGAGCAGTTCTTC. J is TRBJ2-1 and V is TRBV5-6; D gene unclear. Germline V gives CDR1 SGHDT, CDR2 YYEEEE. This CDR3 contains 15 residues. Trimming cost V 2 bases and J 1 base, with 10 bases left between them.

This clonotype showed up many times. The CDR3 region is CASSLGQGGSGANVLTF. The CDR3 bases are TGCGCCAGCAGCTTGGGACAGGGTGGGTCTGGGGCCAACGTCCTGACTTTC. The rearrangement joins TRBV5-1 to TRBJ2-6, with 7 positions matching TRBD1. Per germline, CDR1 SGHRS and CDR2 YFSETQ. V lost 0 bases and J lost 1; bases outside the gene matches: 4. The CDR3 is 17 amino acids.

Many counts were recorded for this clonotype. V and J are TRBV4-2 and TRBJ2-1; D remains unclear. This CDR3 is built from 13 residues. V lost 6 bases to trimming and J lost 4 bases, with 10 bases between them. Germline CDR1 LGHNA, CDR2 YNFKEQ. The CDR3 loop reads CASRLDTYNEQFF. CDR3 nucleotides: TGTGCCAGCAGACTCGATACATACAATGAGCAGTTCTTC.

The genes are TRBV12-3 or TRBV12-4 and TRBJ2-7; 7 nucleotides agree with TRBD2. The CDR3 sequence is 13 residues long. The trim removed 4 bases at V and 3 bases at J, leaving 3 bases unmatched. The CDR3 protein is CASSWSGGYEQYV. Written as DNA, the CDR3 is TGTGCCAGCAGTTGGTCGGGGGGCTACGAGCAGTACGTC.

This clonotype was observed a few times. V usage is TRBV5-1 and J usage is TRBJ2-3; either TRBD1 or TRBD2 may supply D (5 bases each). The germline V gene encodes CDR1 SGHRS and CDR2 YFSETQ. The CDR3 has 16 amino acids. The germline V and J ends were trimmed by 1 base and 2 bases, with 14 bases remaining between them. The CDR3, as DNA: TGCGCCAGCAGCTTGCTGCCAGGGAGTACCACAGATACGCAGTATTTT. This codes for CASSLLPGSTTDTQYF. The whole variable domain, filled in from reference TRBV5-1 and TRBJ2-3, reads KAGVTQTPRYLIKTRGQQVTLSCSPISGHRSVSWYQQTPGQGLQFLFEYFSETQRNKGNFPGRFSGRQFSNSRSEMNVSTLELGDSALYLCASSLLPGSTTDTQYFGPGTRLTVL.

This clonotype has more than one count but fewer than ten. The V and J genes are TRBV7-8 and TRBJ2-1; no definite D call. Per germline, CDR1 SGHVS and CDR2 FQNEAQ. This CDR3 spans 11 amino acids. V dropped 5 bases and J dropped 8 bases, with 7 bases sitting between them. The chain's CDR3 is CASSLIDEQFF. For the CDR3, the DNA is TGTGCCAGCAGCCTAATCGATGAGCAGTTCTTC.

The rearrangement uses TRBV28 and TRBJ2-2; TRBD2 is a possible D gene (6 bases). Germline CDR1 MDHEN, CDR2 SYDVKM. V was shortened by 10 bases and J by 6 bases, with 12 bases between the two germline ends. CDR3 size: 12 residues. This CDR3 is CANPTGAGELFF. CDR3 nucleotides: TGTGCCAACCCCACGGGGGCCGGGGAGCTGTTTTTT.

J is TRBJ2-2 and V is TRBV2; the D call may be TRBD1 or TRBD2 (5 bases each). Germline CDR1 reads SNHLY; CDR2 reads FYNNEI. Between the trimmed V and J ends, which lost 3 bases and 5 bases, there was a span of 10 bases. The CDR3 spans 14 residues. The CDR3 region is CASSEAGSTGELFF. The CDR3 DNA reads as TGTGCCAGCAGTGAGGCAGGGAGTACCGGGGAGCTGTTTTTT.

The gene calls are TRBV9 and TRBJ2-3; a possible D gene is TRBD2 (5 bases). V dropped 2 bases and J dropped 1 base, with 11 bases sitting between them. The CDR3 loop spans 15 amino acids. Per the germline V gene, CDR1 is SGDLS and CDR2 is YYNGEE. The CDR3 bases are TGTGCCAGCAGCGTTCAAGCGGTGGGCACAGATACGCAGTATTTT. Residues: CASSVQAVGTDTQYF.

The chain couples TRBV3-1 to TRBJ1-5; D is undetermined. V lost 0 bases and J 8 bases, leaving 5 bases between the germline ends. The CDR3 sequence is 12 residues long. Per the germline V gene, CDR1 is LGHDT and CDR2 is YNNKEL (reference sequence). The CDR3 DNA sequence: TGTGCCAGCAGCCAAGATCGGGAGCCCCAGCATTTT. Its translation: CASSQDREPQHF.

The chain employs TRBV7-2 and TRBJ2-5, with D perhaps TRBD2 (6 bases). Germline CDR1 is SGHTA and CDR2 is FQGNSA. CDR3 size: 14 residues. The germline V and J ends were trimmed by 2 bases and 5 bases, with 12 bases remaining between them. CDR3 loop: CASSLLRGGETQYF. CDR3 nucleotide sequence: TGTGCCAGCAGCTTATTGCGTGGGGGGGAGACCCAGTACTTC.